A single sample is the source of the 25 T cell receptor beta chains below, sequenced in a study of T cell changes during pregnancy in multiple sclerosis. The table came from immunoSEQ multiplex PCR; TCRdb's copy has only in-frame clones and leaves some out. The sample lists roughly 80,000 clones, around 93% seen once, with 2.5% to 3% in the top ten. Source: peripheral blood, taken after pregnancy. Receptors originate from a female donor in good health, enrolled as a control in a pregnancy study.

The count of this clone is one. The chain joins TRBV4-3 to TRBJ2-7; TRBD2 aligns across 9 bases. This CDR3 comprises 13 residues. V shed 3 bases, J shed 3 bases, and the junction held 0 bases outside the gene matches. In germline, CDR1 is LGHNA, CDR2 YSLEER. The CDR3 spells CASSQTSGYEQYF. DNA of the CDR3: TGCGCCAGCAGCCAGACTAGCGGCTACGAGCAGTACTTC.

The rearrangement links TRBV7-9 to TRBJ1-1; no reliable D call. Germline V gene sequence: CDR1 SEHNR, CDR2 FQNEAQ (reference sequence). The V end lost 1 base, the J end lost 0 bases, and 6 bases lay between the germline ends. The CDR3 consists of 14 residues. Here the CDR3 reads CASSLGRVNTEAFF. Here the CDR3 DNA reads TGTGCCAGCAGCTTAGGTCGGGTGAACACTGAAGCTTTCTTT.

This chain joins TRBV9 and TRBJ2-6; 7 bases are a match to TRBD1. Germline-derived CDR1 and CDR2 are SGDLS and YYNGEE. Trimming removed 3 bases from V and 4 bases from J; junction bases left unmatched: 13. This CDR3 has 18 amino acids. CDR3 protein: CASSAPTGKRSGANVLTF. CDR3 nucleotide sequence: TGTGCCAGCAGCGCTCCGACAGGGAAACGATCCGGGGCCAACGTCCTGACTTTC.

The chain has TRBV7-9 and TRBJ2-7, with a tentative D call TRBD2 (5 bases). The CDR3 sequence is 14 residues long. The V end lost 2 bases, the J end lost 7 bases, and 15 bases lay between the germline ends. Germline V gene sequence: CDR1 SEHNR, CDR2 FQNEAQ (reference sequence). DNA for the CDR3: TGTGCCAGCAGCTTACTAGTCACCTCGGGGGAGCAGTACTTC. It yields the protein CASSLLVTSGEQYF.

The CDR3 is CASSLRQGYEQYF. CDR3 bases: TGTGCCAGCAGTTTGAGACAGGGCTACGAGCAGTACTTC. The chain combines TRBV27 with TRBJ2-7; 7 bases agree with TRBD1. V shed 3 bases and J 3 bases; nucleotides not matched to a gene: 2. Germline V CDR1 and CDR2: MNHEY, SMNVEV (reference sequence). The CDR3 is made up of 13 amino acids.

V usage is TRBV28 and J usage is TRBJ2-6; possibly TRBD2 for D (5 bases). The length of the CDR3 is 13 residues. The germline gives CDR1 MDHEN, CDR2 SYDVKM. Trimming stripped 8 bases from V and 1 base from J, with 6 bases between. For the CDR3, the DNA is TGTGCCAGCCGAGGGTCTGGGGCCAACGTCCTGACTTTC. This sequence encodes CASRGSGANVLTF.

The chain is built from TRBV27 and TRBJ2-2, with D perhaps matching TRBD2 (5 bases). V was trimmed by 10 bases and J by 1 base, leaving 13 bases between them. The CDR3 runs to 14 residues. Germline-derived CDR1 and CDR2 are MNHEY and SMNVEV (reference sequence). The CDR3 is CATKRAVNTGELFF. The CDR3 nucleotides are TGTGCCACCAAAAGAGCGGTGAACACCGGGGAGCTGTTTTTT.

The rearrangement links TRBV11-2 to TRBJ2-1, with a tentative D call TRBD1 (6 bases). This CDR3 has 13 residues. The V end was cut by 2 bases, the J end by 9 bases, with 11 bases between. CDR1 SGHAT and CDR2 FQNNGV come from the germline V gene. In DNA form, the CDR3 reads TGTGCCAGCAGCTTACGGACAGAGTCTGAGCAGTTCTTC. It is translated as CASSLRTESEQFF.

This rearrangement joins TRBV6-5 to TRBJ1-2, with D maybe TRBD1 (6 bases). The germline V gene encodes CDR1 MNHEY and CDR2 SVGAGI. Trimming took 4 bases from V and 4 from J, leaving 16 bases between them. The CDR3 runs 15 residues. This CDR3 reads CASSSQGQAIYGYTF. The CDR3, as DNA: TGTGCCAGCAGTTCTCAGGGACAAGCGATCTATGGCTACACCTTC.

The rearrangement uses TRBV19 and TRBJ2-7; 7 nucleotides align to TRBD2. After removal of 3 bases from V and 6 bases from J, the junction contained 8 bases not matched to a gene. Germline CDR1 LNHDA, CDR2 SQIVND (reference sequence). CDR3 length equals 14 residues. Written as DNA, the CDR3 is TGTGCCAGTAGTATGGTGGGAGGGCCCAGCGAGCAGTACTTC. Translation gives CASSMVGGPSEQYF.

This chain uses TRBV9 with TRBJ2-7, with D unclear. With 5 bases removed from V and 3 bases from J, the gap between germline ends came to 9 bases. CDR1 SGDLS and CDR2 YYNGEE come from the germline V gene. The CDR3 totals 12 residues. The CDR3 nucleotides read TGTGCCAGCAGTGATACGGGCTACGAGCAGTACTTC. Protein product: CASSDTGYEQYF.

This rearrangement joins TRBV15 to TRBJ2-1; 12 bases align to TRBD1. Germline lookup yields CDR1 LNHNV and CDR2 YYDKDF (reference sequence). V trimming: 3 bases; J trimming: 8 bases; junction bases outside the gene matches: 8. The CDR3 contains 16 residues. The CDR3 spells CATSRGTGGGSYEQFF. In nucleotides, the CDR3 is TGTGCCACCAGCAGGGGGACAGGGGGCGGTTCGTATGAGCAGTTCTTC.

J is TRBJ1-1 and V is TRBV7-9, with D perhaps TRBD1 (6 bases). CDR1 and CDR2 from the germline V gene are SEHNR and FQNEAQ (reference sequence). Trimming cost V 5 bases and J 2 bases, with 15 bases left between them. CDR3 length: 15 amino acids. DNA of the CDR3: TGTGCCAGCAGCCTACCCCCCGGGACAAACACTGAAGCTTTCTTT. It encodes CASSLPPGTNTEAFF.

The V call is TRBV4-2, the J call TRBJ2-1; TRBD2 aligns across 10 bases. The CDR3 extends over 15 amino acids. Trimming at V came to 3 bases and at J to 6 bases, leaving 5 bases not matched to a gene. The germline gives CDR1 LGHNA, CDR2 YNFKEQ. The CDR3 DNA follows: TGTGCCAGCAGCCAGGGTCTAGCGGGGGTCAATGAGCAGTTCTTC. Protein product: CASSQGLAGVNEQFF.

CDR3 amino acids: CASRQPGSLVYEQYF. The CDR3 coding sequence is TGTGCCAGCCGCCAACCGGGGAGTTTAGTCTACGAGCAGTACTTC. The V call is TRBV28, the J call TRBJ2-7, with a possible D match to TRBD2 (5 bases). The CDR3 totals 15 residues. Trimming took 8 bases from V and 3 from J, leaving 20 bases between them. Germline CDR1 MDHEN, CDR2 SYDVKM. Combining the CDR3 with reference TRBV28 and TRBJ2-7 gives the whole variable domain DVKVTQSSRYLVKRTGEKVFLECVQDMDHENMFWYRQDPGLGLRLIYFSYDVKMKEKGDIPEGYSVSREKKERFSLILESASTNQTSMYLCASRQPGSLVYEQYFGPGTRLTVT.

V gene TRBV25-1 combines with J gene TRBJ1-2; D call uncertain. With 6 bases removed from V and 2 bases from J, the gap between germline ends came to 7 bases. The CDR3 is 12 amino acids. Looked up from germline, CDR1 is MGHDK and CDR2 is SYGVNS. The CDR3 here is CASRYGNYGYTF. CDR3 DNA: TGTGCCAGCAGATACGGGAACTATGGCTACACCTTC.

V and J are TRBV5-6 and TRBJ2-1, with 7 bases that match TRBD2. The V gene's germline CDR1 is SGHDT and CDR2 YYEEEE. The V gene end was trimmed by 5 bases and the J gene end by 4 bases; junction bases not matched to a gene: 6. CDR3 length equals 14 residues. CDR3 in amino acids: CASSGGGSYNEQFF. CDR3 in DNA: TGTGCCAGCAGTGGGGGGGGGAGTTACAATGAGCAGTTCTTC.

The chain uses TRBV18 and TRBJ1-2; 8 nucleotides match TRBD1. CDR1 KGHSH and CDR2 LQKENI come from the germline V gene. V trimming: 3 bases; J trimming: 10 bases; junction bases outside the gene matches: 13. This CDR3 spans 15 amino acids. CDR3 residues: CASSPISLRDRYYTF. CDR3 nucleotides: TGTGCCAGCTCACCTATCTCTCTGCGGGACAGGTACTACACCTTC.

The chain has TRBV2 and TRBJ1-5; 9 bases line up with TRBD1. The V segment lost 6 bases and the J segment 4 bases; nucleotides outside the gene matches: 4. Per the germline V gene, CDR1 is SNHLY and CDR2 is FYNNEI. This CDR3 comprises 14 residues. The CDR3 reads CASRGTGPNQPQHF. As DNA, the CDR3 is TGTGCCAGCAGGGGGACAGGGCCAAATCAGCCCCAGCATTTT.

This sequence joins TRBV4-2 and TRBJ2-7, with D maybe TRBD1 (6 bases). CDR3 length: 15 amino acids. V lost 0 bases to trimming and J lost 3 bases, with 12 bases between them. Looked up from germline, CDR1 is LGHNA and CDR2 is YNFKEQ. In DNA, the CDR3 is TGTGCCAGCAGCCAAGATCAGGGGCCAGTCTACGAGCAGTACTTC. It translates to CASSQDQGPVYEQYF.

This chain links TRBV5-4 with TRBJ2-7, with D possibly matching TRBD2 (5 bases). Germline V gene data show CDR1 as SGHNT and CDR2 as YYREEE (reference sequence). The CDR3 has 14 amino acids. V lost 2 bases and J 7 bases, leaving 16 bases between the germline ends. The CDR3 bases are TGTGCCAGCAGCTTCGAGGGCCCCGTAGGGGAGCAGTACTTC. Translation gives CASSFEGPVGEQYF.

The chain carries TRBV18 and TRBJ1-2, with D uncertain. This CDR3 region has 13 residues. In germline, CDR1 is KGHSH, CDR2 LQKENI. Trimming cost V 3 bases and J 8 bases, with 13 bases left between them. The CDR3 spells CASSPPGVSGYTF. The CDR3 coding sequence is TGTGCCAGCTCACCTCCCGGGGTTTCCGGCTACACCTTC.

The CDR3 sequence: CASSHDRGLSYTF. CDR3 nucleotide sequence: TGTGCCAGCAGCCACGATCGGGGTTTGTCCTACACCTTC. This chain uses TRBV7-9 with TRBJ1-2; D is uncertain. CDR3 length equals 13 residues. In germline, CDR1 is SEHNR, CDR2 FQNEAQ (reference sequence). Trimming removed 5 bases at V and 10 bases at J, with 17 bases between. Supplemented by reference TRBV7-9 and TRBJ1-2, the full variable domain reads DTGVSQNPRHKITKRGQNVTFRCDPISEHNRLYWYRQTLGQGPEFLTYFQNEAQLEKSRLLSDRFSAERPKGSFSTLEIQRTEQGDSAMYLCASSHDRGLSYTFGSGTRLTVV.

V gene TRBV10-3 combines with J gene TRBJ2-1; 11 bases line up with TRBD1. The CDR3 is 17 amino acids. V lost 4 bases and J lost 6; bases outside the gene matches: 11. CDR1 and CDR2 from the germline V gene are ENHRY and SYGVKD. CDR3 sequence reads: CAISAQHIGTGGNEQFF. CDR3 coding DNA: TGTGCCATCAGTGCACAACACATCGGGACAGGGGGCAATGAGCAGTTCTTC.

The rearrangement uses TRBV30 and TRBJ1-2, with TRBD1 identical over 7 bases. This CDR3 is 13 amino acids long. The germline gives CDR1 GTSNPN, CDR2 SVGIG (reference sequence). V lost 2 bases to trimming and J lost 7 bases; unmatched junction nucleotides: 7. The CDR3 reads CAWSRDSLSGYTF. The CDR3 DNA reads TGTGCCTGGAGTCGGGACAGCTTGAGTGGCTACACCTTC.